The 29 T cell receptor beta chains reported below all come from one sample, sequenced in a study of shared clonotypes between healthy human individuals. TCRdb keeps only in-frame clones here, not all; method: immunoSEQ multiplex PCR. Here the sample spans some 2 million clones, about 95% being singletons. Naive CD8 isolation took CD45RO-negative cells positively selected for CCR7 and excluded terminally differentiated effector memory CD45RA+ cells. The sequencing input was naive CD8+ T cells sorted from blood. These TCRs come from a man in his late teens or twenties in good health.

The chain uses TRBV13 and TRBJ2-7, with D maybe TRBD1 (6 bases). Trimming pared 5 bases from V and 0 bases from J, leaving 14 bases between. Germline assignment: CDR1 PRHDT and CDR2 FYEKMQ (reference sequence). CDR3 size: 15 residues. The CDR3 bases are TGTGCCAGCAGCCAAACCGACAGGTCCTCCTACGAGCAGTACTTC. Translation: CASSQTDRSSYEQYF.

This chain uses TRBV5-1 with TRBJ1-3; 11 bases are a match to TRBD1. In germline, CDR1 is SGHRS, CDR2 YFSETQ. The CDR3 totals 14 residues. The V gene end was trimmed by 7 bases and the J gene end by 4 bases; junction bases not matched to a gene: 4. This chain's CDR3 is CASRTGGEGNTIYF. The CDR3 DNA is TGCGCCAGCCGGACAGGGGGCGAGGGAAACACCATATATTTT.

About this clone itself: A read error is the likely source, as a far larger clone sits one nucleotide away. Other DNA sequences within the sample encode an identical CDR3. The gene calls are TRBV2 and TRBJ2-5; D unclear. The germline V gene encodes CDR1 SNHLY and CDR2 FYNNEI. V lost 6 bases, J lost 5 bases, and 4 bases lay in between. The CDR3 extends over 10 amino acids. The CDR3 sequence is CASRGETQYF. The CDR3 DNA reads as TGTGCCAGCAGAGGGGAGACCCAGTACTTC. The full variable domain, in which reference TRBV2 and TRBJ2-5 provide the parts outside the CDR3, is EPEVTQTPSHQVTQMGQEVILRCVPISNHLYFYWYRQILGQKVEFLVSFYNNEISEKSEIFDDQFSVERPDGSNFTLKIRSTKLEDSAMYFCASRGETQYFGPGTRLLVL.

The genes are TRBV10-3 and TRBJ1-1; D ambiguous. Between the trimmed V and J ends, which lost 6 bases and 3 bases, there was a span of 8 bases. The CDR3 spans 12 residues. The germline V gene encodes CDR1 ENHRY and CDR2 SYGVKD. CDR3 protein: CAISEEDTEAFF. The DNA for the CDR3 is TGTGCCATCAGCGAGGAGGACACTGAAGCTTTCTTT.

The V gene is TRBV9, the J gene TRBJ2-7, with TRBD1 matching over 7 bases. J was trimmed by 9 bases and V by 0 bases; bases with no gene match: 12. Germline CDR1 and CDR2: SGDLS and YYNGEE. The CDR3 is made up of 15 amino acids. CDR3 sequence: CASSVERDSPRGQYF. The CDR3 bases are TGTGCCAGCAGCGTAGAAAGGGACAGCCCCCGTGGGCAGTACTTC.

This clone was picked up one time. The chain recombines TRBV30 with TRBJ2-2, with TRBD1 identical over 7 bases. The CDR3 length is 14 residues. The V gene's germline CDR1 is GTSNPN and CDR2 SVGIG (reference sequence). The V segment lost 4 bases and the J segment 7 bases; nucleotides outside the gene matches: 9. The CDR3 region has the DNA TGTGCCTGGACGGAACAGGGGCTTGGCGGGGAGCTGTTTTTT. Translated, it gives CAWTEQGLGGELFF.

The gene calls are TRBV7-8 and TRBJ2-7, with TRBD2 matching over 13 bases. Germline V CDR1 and CDR2: SGHVS, FQNEAQ. The CDR3 spans 17 residues. V lost 4 bases, J lost 4 bases, and 10 bases stayed unmatched. The CDR3 DNA sequence: TGTGCCAGCAGCTCCTGGACTAGCGGGAGTTTGGTTTACGAGCAGTACTTC. Protein: CASSSWTSGSLVYEQYF.

This chain uses TRBV30 with TRBJ2-2, with D unresolved. The CDR3 totals 11 residues. V shed 7 bases and J shed 7 bases, with 10 bases lying between them. Germline V gene data show CDR1 as GTSNPN and CDR2 as SVGIG (reference sequence). CDR3 loop: CAFSTGGELFF. In DNA, the CDR3 is TGTGCCTTCTCCACCGGCGGGGAGCTGTTTTTT.

The genes are TRBV6-1 and TRBJ1-6; the match to TRBD1 covers 9 bases. Germline CDR1 and CDR2: MNHNS and SASEGT. With 8 bases clipped from V and 7 bases from J, the junction kept 3 bases outside the gene matches. CDR3 length equals 13 residues. CDR3 protein: CASLGTGNSPLHF. The CDR3 bases are TGTGCCAGCCTCGGGACAGGGAATTCACCCCTCCACTTT.

This clone was counted only a few times. This sequence joins TRBV4-3 and TRBJ1-1, with 7 bases aligning to TRBD1. The V and J ends lost 0 bases and 2 bases, in that order; junction bases with no gene match: 6. CDR3 length: 16 residues. CDR1 and CDR2 from the germline V gene are LGHNA and YSLEER. CDR3 region: CASSQDGTAGNTEAFF. CDR3 DNA sequence: TGCGCCAGCAGCCAAGATGGGACAGCCGGAAACACTGAAGCTTTCTTT.

V and J are TRBV29-1 and TRBJ1-1; D might be TRBD1 (5 bases). Per germline, CDR1 SQVTM and CDR2 ANQGSEA. V lost 4 bases and J 0 bases, leaving 9 bases between the germline ends. CDR3 length: 13 residues. The CDR3 DNA sequence: TGCAGCGTTGCCCCGGACATGAACACTGAAGCTTTCTTT. This encodes CSVAPDMNTEAFF.

The V and J genes are TRBV10-2 and TRBJ2-5; TRBD2 agrees at 11 bases. The CDR3 spans 16 residues. The germline gives CDR1 WSHSY, CDR2 SAAADI. Unmatched junction bases numbered 4, after V lost 1 base and J lost 3 bases. The CDR3 DNA reads TGCGCCAGCAGTGAGTTAGCGGGGGGGTACGAAGAGACCCAGTACTTC. Amino acid sequence: CASSELAGGYEETQYF.

V and J are TRBV4-3 and TRBJ2-2, with D hard to call. This CDR3 has 16 residues. V was clipped by 0 bases and J by 5 bases, with 13 bases between them. Germline-derived CDR1 and CDR2 are LGHNA and YSLEER. This chain's CDR3 is CASSQDSARTTGELFF. In nucleotides, the CDR3 is TGCGCCAGCAGCCAAGATTCGGCCAGAACGACCGGGGAGCTGTTTTTT.

The chain carries TRBV9 and TRBJ2-1, with D possibly matching TRBD2 (6 bases). This CDR3 has 16 residues. Germline lookup yields CDR1 SGDLS and CDR2 YYNGEE. With 4 bases removed from V and 4 bases from J, the gap between germline ends came to 18 bases. The CDR3 DNA reads as TGTGCCAGCAGCCTCTCACTGGAGGGGCAATACAATGAGCAGTTCTTC. Translated, it gives CASSLSLEGQYNEQFF.

The chain couples TRBV4-1 to TRBJ1-1; D gene unclear. Germline V lookup: CDR1 MGHRA, CDR2 YSYEKL. Trimming removed 2 bases from V and 3 bases from J, with 10 bases in between. The CDR3 has 14 amino acids. The CDR3 nucleotides are TGCGCCAGCAGCCAACTTTCGTGGGACACTGAAGCTTTCTTT. Amino acid sequence: CASSQLSWDTEAFF.

This chain joins TRBV5-1 and TRBJ2-2, with 8 bases lining up with TRBD1. The CDR3 spans 14 residues. Per germline, CDR1 SGHRS and CDR2 YFSETQ. V trimming: 8 bases; J trimming: 4 bases; junction bases outside the gene matches: 7. CDR3 bases: TGCGCCAGGATGAAAGGGACAGGCACCGGGGAGCTGTTTTTT. This translates into CARMKGTGTGELFF.

V gene TRBV27 combines with J gene TRBJ1-5; tentatively, D is TRBD1 (5 bases). Germline CDR1 and CDR2: MNHEY and SMNVEV (reference sequence). The V end was cut by 1 base, the J end by 5 bases, with 9 bases between. This CDR3 has 14 residues. CDR3 residues: CASSLYGTHQPQHF. As DNA, the CDR3 is TGTGCCAGCAGTTTATACGGGACCCATCAGCCCCAGCATTTT.

The V call is TRBV7-9, the J call TRBJ2-1; possibly TRBD2 for D (6 bases). Trimming took 5 bases from V and 6 from J, leaving 14 bases between them. The CDR3 totals 14 residues. Germline V gene sequence: CDR1 SEHNR, CDR2 FQNEAQ (reference sequence). As DNA, the CDR3 is TGTGCCAGCAGCGACCCGATGGGGGGCAATGAGCAGTTCTTC. Its protein is CASSDPMGGNEQFF. Using reference TRBV7-9 and TRBJ2-1 for the parts outside the CDR3, the full variable domain is DTGVSQNPRHKITKRGQNVTFRCDPISEHNRLYWYRQTLGQGPEFLTYFQNEAQLEKSRLLSDRFSAERPKGSFSTLEIQRTEQGDSAMYLCASSDPMGGNEQFFGPGTRLTVL.

A word on this clone: This same CDR3 is encoded by further DNA sequences in the sample. The chain employs TRBV7-9 and TRBJ2-1, with 8 nucleotides matching TRBD1. Germline V lookup: CDR1 SEHNR, CDR2 FQNEAQ (reference sequence). The V segment lost 2 bases and the J segment 4 bases; nucleotides outside the gene matches: 1. The CDR3 is 14 amino acids. The CDR3 reads CASSLQGAYNEQFF. CDR3 bases: TGTGCCAGCAGCTTACAGGGGGCTTACAATGAGCAGTTCTTC.

This clone was seen only once. The chain couples TRBV4-3 to TRBJ2-2; D remains unclear. This CDR3 region has 17 residues. Trimming took off 0 bases at V and 3 bases at J, with 14 bases between the two ends. CDR1 and CDR2 from the germline V gene are LGHNA and YSLEER. The CDR3 loop is CASSQDRELRDTGELFF. The DNA of the CDR3 is TGCGCCAGCAGCCAAGATAGGGAACTCCGGGACACCGGGGAGCTGTTTTTT.

This chain uses TRBV7-9 with TRBJ2-2; D is uncertain. V lost 7 bases and J 8 bases, leaving 8 bases between the germline ends. This CDR3 region has 11 residues. The germline gives CDR1 SEHNR, CDR2 FQNEAQ (reference sequence). This CDR3 is CASTESGELFF. CDR3 coding DNA: TGTGCCAGCACCGAGTCAGGGGAGCTGTTTTTT.

This sequence joins TRBV11-1 and TRBJ2-1; D remains unclear. Germline V CDR1 and CDR2: SGHAT, FQDESV (reference sequence). V gave up 1 base and J gave up 7 bases, with 8 bases separating them. CDR3 length: 13 residues. The CDR3 sequence: CASSLDPGNEQFF. CDR3 bases: TGTGCCAGCAGCTTAGACCCGGGTAATGAGCAGTTCTTC.

The chain links TRBV9 to TRBJ2-1, with 8 bases lining up with TRBD2. CDR1 and CDR2 (germline): SGDLS, YYNGEE. Trimming cost V 0 bases and J 0 bases; bases outside gene matches: 11. The CDR3 loop spans 19 amino acids. The CDR3 nucleotides read TGTGCCAGCAGCGTAGCATTAGCGGGACGCAAAAGCTCCTACAATGAGCAGTTCTTC. Translation: CASSVALAGRKSSYNEQFF.

The CDR3 region has the DNA TGCGCCAGCAGCCCCACCGGGAGCCCGAGGGAGACCCAGTACTTC. This codes for CASSPTGSPRETQYF. The gene calls are TRBV4-1 and TRBJ2-5, with D possibly being TRBD2 (6 bases). The germline V gene has CDR1 MGHRA and CDR2 YSYEKL. This CDR3 contains 15 residues. Trimming cost V 4 bases and J 5 bases, with 17 bases left between them.

This clone was observed a few times. The V gene is TRBV10-1, the J gene TRBJ2-7; 8 bases are a match to TRBD2. With V trimmed by 7 bases and J by 3 bases, 17 bases remained unmatched. Germline V gene data show CDR1 as WNHNN and CDR2 as SYGVQD (reference sequence). The CDR3 loop spans 17 amino acids. CDR3 nucleotides: TGCGCCAGCACCCTACTAGCGGAGTTATTTGGCAGCTACGAGCAGTACTTC. It specifies CASTLLAELFGSYEQYF.

This clone was seen only once. This chain uses TRBV10-1 with TRBJ2-1; D not certain. This CDR3 contains 15 residues. CDR1 and CDR2 (germline): WNHNN, SYGVQD (reference sequence). V was cut by 0 bases and J by 3 bases, with 9 bases left in between. CDR3 sequence: CASSESQDFYNEQFF. CDR3 sequence (DNA): TGCGCCAGCAGTGAGTCCCAAGACTTCTACAATGAGCAGTTCTTC.

The chain links TRBV5-6 to TRBJ2-2; 11 nucleotides align to TRBD2. This CDR3 spans 16 amino acids. The germline V gene encodes CDR1 SGHDT and CDR2 YYEEEE. J was trimmed by 5 bases and V by 2 bases; bases with no gene match: 5. CDR3 sequence reads: CASSFRLAGFTGELFF. DNA for the CDR3: TGTGCCAGCAGCTTCCGACTAGCGGGGTTTACCGGGGAGCTGTTTTTT.

This chain's CDR3 is CASSNQPALGYTF. The CDR3 DNA reads as TGTGCCAGCAGTAACCAACCCGCGTTAGGCTACACCTTC. The chain employs TRBV6-5 and TRBJ1-2, with D unclear. This CDR3 is built from 13 residues. Germline CDR1 is MNHEY and CDR2 is SVGAGI. V was shortened by 5 bases and J by 8 bases, with 15 bases between the two germline ends.

The chain couples TRBV4-3 to TRBJ2-1; D not resolved. The ends were cut back, 1 base at V and 4 bases at J, with 17 bases in the middle. CDR1 and CDR2 (germline): LGHNA, YSLEER. The CDR3 is made up of 17 amino acids. This CDR3 reads CASSQAGSPYLYNEQFF. As DNA, the CDR3 is TGCGCCAGCAGCCAAGCGGGTAGCCCTTATTTATACAATGAGCAGTTCTTC.